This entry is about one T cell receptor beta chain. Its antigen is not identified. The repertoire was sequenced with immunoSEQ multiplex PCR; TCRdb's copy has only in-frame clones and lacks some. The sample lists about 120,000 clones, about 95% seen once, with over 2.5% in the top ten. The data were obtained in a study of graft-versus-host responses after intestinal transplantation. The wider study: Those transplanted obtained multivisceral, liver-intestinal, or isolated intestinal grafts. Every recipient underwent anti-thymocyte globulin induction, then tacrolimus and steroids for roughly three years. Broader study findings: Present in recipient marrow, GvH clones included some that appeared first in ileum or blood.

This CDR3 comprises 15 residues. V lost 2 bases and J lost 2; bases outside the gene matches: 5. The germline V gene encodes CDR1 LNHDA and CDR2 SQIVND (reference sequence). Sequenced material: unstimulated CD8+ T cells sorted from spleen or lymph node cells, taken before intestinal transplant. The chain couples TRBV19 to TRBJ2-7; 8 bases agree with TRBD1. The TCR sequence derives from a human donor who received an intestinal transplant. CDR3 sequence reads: CASSITPGQAYEQYF. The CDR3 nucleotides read TGTGCCAGTAGTATAACACCGGGACAGGCCTACGAGCAGTACTTC.